This TCR beta chain was observed in a study of human thymus T cells. Study results and caveats: In thymic and blood repertoires alike, V and J usage looked biased.

Trimming took off 0 bases at V and 0 bases at J, with 16 bases between the two ends. The CDR3 loop spans 18 amino acids. CDR1 is SGHRS, CDR2 YFSETQ, per germline. Concerning this clone itself: What it binds is not known.

Donors consisted of healthy Finnish infants (having corrective surgery for congenital heart defects). Only four of the eight donors provided an approximately 0.5-1 mL blood sample. This table comes from immunoSEQ multiplex PCR, and its TCRdb copy is limited to in-frame clones, with some not included. This table has 40,000 to 45,000 clones, about 93% appearing once. The sequenced sample consisted of blood. This rearrangement joins TRBV5-1 to TRBJ2-1, with a weak D call TRBD2 (6 bases). The receptor was isolated from a boy in the first two years of life with a congenital heart defect but otherwise immunologically healthy. Written as DNA, the CDR3 is TGCGCCAGCAGCTTGGCCGGGGACTCCCGGGGCTCCTACAATGAGCAGTTCTTC. Translating it yields CASSLAGDSRGSYNEQFF.